What follows are 3 T cell receptor beta chains derived from one specimen sequenced in a study of cytomegalovirus exposure and HLA in healthy donors. Profiling relied on immunoSEQ multiplex PCR, and the TCRdb table lists in-frame clones only, not all of them. This sample has about 69,000 clones; approximately 94% occur once, and the top ten carry roughly 1%. Sequenced sample: PBMCs. These receptors originate from a woman between 18 and 29 years old in good health and CMV-seronegative.

J is TRBJ2-3 and V is TRBV6-1; TRBD2 aligns across 13 bases. Germline V gene sequence: CDR1 MNHNS, CDR2 SASEGT. The CDR3 totals 15 residues. The trim removed 3 bases at V and 6 bases at J, leaving 3 bases unmatched. CDR3 DNA: TGTGCCAGCAGTGAGGGACTAGCGGGGTCGGATACGCAGTATTTT. Protein product: CASSEGLAGSDTQYF.

This chain uses TRBV4-3 with TRBJ2-2; TRBD2 matches at 10 bases. Germline V gene data show CDR1 as LGHNA and CDR2 as YSLEER. Unmatched junction bases numbered 3, after V lost 0 bases and J lost 5 bases. This CDR3 contains 16 residues. The CDR3 DNA reads TGCGCCAGCAGCCAAGATTTACTAGCGGGGACCGGGGAGCTGTTTTTT. Encoded protein: CASSQDLLAGTGELFF.

The chain combines TRBV11-3 with TRBJ2-1; no clear D. CDR1 SGHNT and CDR2 YENEEA come from the germline V gene. The CDR3 length is 13 residues. Trimming took 3 bases from V and 9 from J, leaving 12 bases between them. The CDR3 sequence: CASSFTYRSEQFF. In nucleotides, the CDR3 is TGTGCCAGCAGCTTCACCTACCGGAGTGAGCAGTTCTTC.